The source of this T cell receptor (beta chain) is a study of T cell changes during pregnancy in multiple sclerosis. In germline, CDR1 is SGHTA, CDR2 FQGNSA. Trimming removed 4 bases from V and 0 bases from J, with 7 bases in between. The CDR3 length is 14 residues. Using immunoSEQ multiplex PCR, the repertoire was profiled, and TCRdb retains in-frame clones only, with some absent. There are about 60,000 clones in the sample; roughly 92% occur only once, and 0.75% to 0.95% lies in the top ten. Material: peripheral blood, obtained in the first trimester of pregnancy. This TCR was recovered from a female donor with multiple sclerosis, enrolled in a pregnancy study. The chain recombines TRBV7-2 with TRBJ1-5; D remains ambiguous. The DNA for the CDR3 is TGTGCCAGCAGCTCACAGATTAGCAATCAGCCCCAGCATTTT. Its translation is CASSSQISNQPQHF.